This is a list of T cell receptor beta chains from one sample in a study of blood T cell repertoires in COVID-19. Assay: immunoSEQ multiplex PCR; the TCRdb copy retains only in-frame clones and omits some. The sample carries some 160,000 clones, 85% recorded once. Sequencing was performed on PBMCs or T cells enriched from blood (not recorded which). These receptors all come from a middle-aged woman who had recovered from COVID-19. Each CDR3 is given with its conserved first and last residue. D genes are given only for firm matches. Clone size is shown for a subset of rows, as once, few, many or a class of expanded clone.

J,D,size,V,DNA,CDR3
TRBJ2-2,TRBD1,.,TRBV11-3,TGTGCCAGCAGCTTACGACAGGGCTCCGGGGAGCTGTTTTTT,CASSLRQGSGELFF
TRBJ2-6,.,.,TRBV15,TGTGCCACCAGCAGAGTCCAATCTGGGGCCAACGTCCTGACTTTC,CATSRVQSGANVLTF
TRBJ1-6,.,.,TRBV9,TGTGCCAGCAGCGTAGGGTCGGAGTCCTATAATTCACCCCTCCACTTT,CASSVGSESYNSPLHF
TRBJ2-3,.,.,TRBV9,TGTGCCAGCGGGGGCCTCTTAAGCACAGATACGCAGTATTTT,CASGGLLSTDTQYF
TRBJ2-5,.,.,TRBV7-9,TGTGCCAGCAGCTTAGAGACAGCCGGGGGCCAGTACTTC,CASSLETAGGQYF
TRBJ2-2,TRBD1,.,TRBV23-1,TGCGCCAGCAGCCTTTCTTCTGCCGGGACAGGGGACACCGGGGAGCTGTTTTTT,CASSLSSAGTGDTGELFF
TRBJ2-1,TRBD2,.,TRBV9,TGTGCCAGCAGCGTACCCGCTAGCGGGGGGTCCTACAATGAGCAGTTCTTC,CASSVPASGGSYNEQFF
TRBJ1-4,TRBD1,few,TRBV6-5,TGTGCCAGCGGACAACGGGACAGTGAAAAACTGTTTTTT,CASGQRDSEKLFF
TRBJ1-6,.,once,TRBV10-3,TGTGCCATCAGTGACCCCAAATCTTCACCCCTCCACTTT,CAISDPKSSPLHF
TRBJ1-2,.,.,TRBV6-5,TGTGCCAGCAGTTTTACGGGGAACTATGGCTACACCTTC,CASSFTGNYGYTF
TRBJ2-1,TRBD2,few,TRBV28,TGTGCCAGCAGTGGGGGACTAGCCGGTTACAATGAGCAGTTCTTC,CASSGGLAGYNEQFF
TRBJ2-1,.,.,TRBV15,TGTGCCACCAGCGGGGGTCGAGGGGAGGTAAGCGGGCAGTTCTTC,CATSGGRGEVSGQFF
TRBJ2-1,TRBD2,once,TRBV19,TGTGCCAGTAGTATAGGTAATAGCGGGAGCTACAATGAGCAGTTCTTC,CASSIGNSGSYNEQFF